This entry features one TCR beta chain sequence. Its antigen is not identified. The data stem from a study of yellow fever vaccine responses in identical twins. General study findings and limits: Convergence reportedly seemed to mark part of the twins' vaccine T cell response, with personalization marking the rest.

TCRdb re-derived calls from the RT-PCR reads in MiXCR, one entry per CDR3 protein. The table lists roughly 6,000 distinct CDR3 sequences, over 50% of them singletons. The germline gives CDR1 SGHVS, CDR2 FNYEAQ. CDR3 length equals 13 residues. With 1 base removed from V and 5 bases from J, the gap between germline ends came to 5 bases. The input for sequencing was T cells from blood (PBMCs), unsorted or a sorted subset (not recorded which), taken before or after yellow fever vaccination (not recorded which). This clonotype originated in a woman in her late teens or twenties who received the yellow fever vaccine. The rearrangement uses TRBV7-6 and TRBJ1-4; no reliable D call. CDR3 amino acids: CASSLGQNEKLFF. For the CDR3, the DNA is TGTGCCAGCAGCTTAGGGCAGAATGAAAAACTGTTTTTT.